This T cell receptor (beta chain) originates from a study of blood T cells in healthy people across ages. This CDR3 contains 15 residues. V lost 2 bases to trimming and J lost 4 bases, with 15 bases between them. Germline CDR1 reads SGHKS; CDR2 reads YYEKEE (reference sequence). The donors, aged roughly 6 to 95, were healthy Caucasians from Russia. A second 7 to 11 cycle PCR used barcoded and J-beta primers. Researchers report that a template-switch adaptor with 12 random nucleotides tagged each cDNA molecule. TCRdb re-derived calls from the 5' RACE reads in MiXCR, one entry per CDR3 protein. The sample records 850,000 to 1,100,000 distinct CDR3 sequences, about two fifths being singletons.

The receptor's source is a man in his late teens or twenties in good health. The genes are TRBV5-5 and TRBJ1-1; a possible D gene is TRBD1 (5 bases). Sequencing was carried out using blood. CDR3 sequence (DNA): TGTGCCAGCAGCTTTGAGGAGGGGAGATTCACTGAAGCTTTCTTT. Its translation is CASSFEEGRFTEAFF. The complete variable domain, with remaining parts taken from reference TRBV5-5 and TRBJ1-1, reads DAGVTQSPTHLIKTRGQQVTLRCSPISGHKSVSWYQQVLGQGPQFIFQYYEKEERGRGNFPDRFSARQFPNYSSELNVNALLLGDSALYLCASSFEEGRFTEAFFGQGTRLTVV.